A single sample gave rise to the 3 T cell receptor beta chains below, sequenced in a study of beta chain features in type 1 diabetes. Reverse transcribing all isolated RNA meant expressed TCRB transcripts were sequenced. Sequenced by immunoSEQ multiplex PCR; TCRdb stores in-frame clones only, minus some. The table includes under 300,000 clones, around 9.9% detected once. Points from the study as a whole: People with Type 1 diabetes carried modestly yet significantly shorter TCRB CDR3s in all four CD4+ subsets.

Antigens of these TCRs are unknown. Source material: naive CD4+ T cells from blood. The receptors here all came from a man aged 30 to 39 with type 1 diabetes.

The CDR3 nucleotides read TGTGCCAGCACCTCGGCCCGGGTGAACACTGAAGCTTTCTTT. Translated, it gives CASTSARVNTEAFF. The chain employs TRBV5-4 and TRBJ1-1; D gene unclear. The CDR3 extends over 14 amino acids. The V end lost 6 bases, the J end lost 0 bases, and 12 bases lay between the germline ends. In germline, CDR1 is SGHNT, CDR2 YYREEE (reference sequence).

The chain couples TRBV5-1 to TRBJ2-5; no definite D call. The CDR3 consists of 15 residues. The ends were cut back, 4 bases at V and 4 bases at J, with 17 bases in the middle. CDR1 and CDR2 (germline): SGHRS, YFSETQ. The CDR3 region is CASSPGSVIVETQYF. As DNA, the CDR3 is TGCGCCAGCAGCCCCGGGTCCGTGATCGTAGAGACCCAGTACTTC.

Notes on this clone: The junction departs from germline at one end; a sequencing error may be responsible. The rearrangement links TRBV6-5 to TRBJ1-4; 8 bases fit TRBD1. The germline gives CDR1 MNHEY, CDR2 SVGAGI. This CDR3 is built from 13 residues. CDR3 nucleotide sequence: TGTGCCACCAGTCAGGGGGCACTGGAAAAACTGTTTTTT. Its protein product is CATSQGALEKLFF.